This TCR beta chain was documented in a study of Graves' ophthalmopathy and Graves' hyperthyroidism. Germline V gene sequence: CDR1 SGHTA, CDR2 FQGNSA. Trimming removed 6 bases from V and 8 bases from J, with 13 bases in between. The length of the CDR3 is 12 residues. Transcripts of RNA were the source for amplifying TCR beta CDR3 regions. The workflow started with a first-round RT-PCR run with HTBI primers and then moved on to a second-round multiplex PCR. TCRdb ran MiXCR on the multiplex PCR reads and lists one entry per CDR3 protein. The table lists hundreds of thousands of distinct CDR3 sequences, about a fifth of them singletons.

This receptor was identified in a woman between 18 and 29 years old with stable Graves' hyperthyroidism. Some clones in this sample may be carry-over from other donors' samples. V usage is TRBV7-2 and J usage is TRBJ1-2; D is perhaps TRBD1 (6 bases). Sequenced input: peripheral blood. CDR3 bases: TGTGCCAGCAGTTACAGGGCCCGCGGCTACACCTTC. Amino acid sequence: CASSYRARGYTF.